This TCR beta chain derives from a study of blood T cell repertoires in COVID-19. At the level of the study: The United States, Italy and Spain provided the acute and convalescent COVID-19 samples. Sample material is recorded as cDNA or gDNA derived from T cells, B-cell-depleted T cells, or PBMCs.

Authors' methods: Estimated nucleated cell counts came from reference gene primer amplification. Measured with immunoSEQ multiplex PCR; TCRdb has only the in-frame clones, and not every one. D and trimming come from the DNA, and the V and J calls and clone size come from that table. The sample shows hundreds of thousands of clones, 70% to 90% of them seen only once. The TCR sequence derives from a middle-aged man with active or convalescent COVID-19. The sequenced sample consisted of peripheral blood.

CDR3 loop: CASLGPGQGGNEQFF. The DNA of the CDR3 is TGTGCTAGCCTGGGACCGGGACAGGGGGGGAATGAGCAGTTCTTC. The chain carries TRBV12-5 and TRBJ2-1, with 11 bases identical to TRBD1. Germline CDR1 is LGHNT and CDR2 is FRNRAP. CDR3 length equals 15 residues. V was clipped by 9 bases and J by 7 bases; unmatched bases: 11.